One T cell receptor (beta chain) is described in this entry. As handled by the study authors: Estimated nucleated cell counts came from reference gene primer amplification. The data were produced by immunoSEQ multiplex PCR, yet TCRdb's version contains in-frame clones alone and is incomplete. V and J calls and clone size are as listed in that table; D and trimming were resolved from the DNA. The data show roughly 220,000 clones, 85% seen once. The CDR3 is made up of 16 amino acids. Trimming left V 1 base short and J 7 bases short, with 16 bases between. The germline V gene encodes CDR1 MGHRA and CDR2 YSYEKL. The data were obtained in a study of blood T cell repertoires in COVID-19. Study summary: PBMCs, B-cell-depleted T cells, or T cells provided the cDNA or gDNA that made up the material.

This chain uses TRBV4-1 with TRBJ1-4, with a weak D call TRBD1 (6 bases). Material for sequencing was peripheral blood. The receptor comes from a man aged 50 or older who had recovered from COVID-19. The CDR3, as DNA: TGCGCCAGCAGCCAAGCCAGGGGAGTGTCGGGTGAAAAACTGTTTTTT. Translated, it gives CASSQARGVSGEKLFF.